The 9 T cell receptor beta chains reported below all come from one sample, sequenced in a study of OX40 agonist ivuxolimab in advanced cancers. Sequenced by immunoSEQ multiplex PCR; TCRdb stores in-frame clones only, minus some. This table has tens of thousands of clones, around 83% appearing once. Here the sequenced sample was CD4+ or CD8+ T cells sorted from blood, taken in a trial of the OX40 agonist ivuxolimab. The receptors here all came from an adult with an advanced solid tumor such as melanoma, head and neck, liver or kidney cancer.

The J gene is TRBJ1-5, the V gene TRBV2, with TRBD1 matching over 9 bases. After removal of 4 bases from V and 6 bases from J, the junction contained 13 bases not matched to a gene. The CDR3 spans 17 residues. Germline V lookup: CDR1 SNHLY, CDR2 FYNNEI. CDR3 nucleotides: TGTGCCAGCAGTGGGAGAGGGGGGTACAGGGGGCTTCAGCCCCAGCATTTT. It encodes CASSGRGGYRGLQPQHF.

The V gene is TRBV28, the J gene TRBJ1-3, with 7 bases fitting TRBD1. CDR1 is MDHEN, CDR2 SYDVKM, per germline. V dropped 9 bases and J dropped 4; count of bases not matched to a gene: 6. CDR3 length equals 13 residues. The DNA of the CDR3 is TGTGCCAGTGGCAGGGGGGCGGGAAACACCATATATTTT. Translation: CASGRGAGNTIYF.

V usage is TRBV2 and J usage is TRBJ1-2; D gene ambiguous. The germline V gene has CDR1 SNHLY and CDR2 FYNNEI. V lost 1 base and J lost 8, with 11 bases in between. The CDR3 is made up of 13 amino acids. Written as DNA, the CDR3 is TGTGCCAGCAGTGAAGACCCGGCGGGGGGCTACACCTTC. Translated, it gives CASSEDPAGGYTF. Supplemented by reference TRBV2 and TRBJ1-2, the full variable domain reads EPEVTQTPSHQVTQMGQEVILRCVPISNHLYFYWYRQILGQKVEFLVSFYNNEISEKSEIFDDQFSVERPDGSNFTLKIRSTKLEDSAMYFCASSEDPAGGYTFGSGTRLTVV.

The chain carries TRBV19 and TRBJ1-2, with D unresolved. Germline V gene sequence: CDR1 LNHDA, CDR2 SQIVND (reference sequence). The CDR3 consists of 11 residues. V lost 6 bases and J lost 7, with 9 bases in between. CDR3 DNA sequence: TGTGCCAGTAGAATTACGAGTGGCTACACCTTC. This sequence encodes CASRITSGYTF. The full variable domain, rest sourced from reference TRBV19 and TRBJ1-2, is DGGITQSPKYLFRKEGQNVTLSCEQNLNHDAMYWYRQDPGQGLRLIYYSQIVNDFQKGDIAEGYSVSREKKESFPLTVTSAQKNPTAFYLCASRITSGYTFGSGTRLTVV.

This clone was counted a few times. At the DNA level, this CDR3 is encoded by other sequences in the same sample as well. The chain carries TRBV7-7 and TRBJ1-1; 7 positions agree with TRBD1. CDR1 is SSHAT, CDR2 FNYEAQ, per germline (reference sequence). With 5 bases clipped from V and 3 bases from J, the junction kept 3 bases outside the gene matches. The CDR3 runs 13 residues. The CDR3 DNA reads as TGTGCCAGCAGCCTAGACAGGGACACTGAAGCTTTCTTT. Amino acid sequence: CASSLDRDTEAFF.

The gene calls are TRBV27 and TRBJ2-1; D remains ambiguous. Germline loops: CDR1 MNHEY, CDR2 SMNVEV (reference sequence). The CDR3 is 16 residues long. Trimming cost V 2 bases and J 0 bases, with 11 bases left between them. DNA of the CDR3: TGTGCCAGCAGTTTAGAGGTTTTTCTCTCCTACAATGAGCAGTTCTTC. Its protein product is CASSLEVFLSYNEQFF.

This chain joins TRBV6-1 and TRBJ2-3; D not certain. Germline V gives CDR1 MNHNS, CDR2 SASEGT. Trimming removed 1 base at V and 2 bases at J, with 4 bases between. The CDR3 covers 13 residues. Here the CDR3 reads CASSEVVTDTQYF. The CDR3, as DNA: TGTGCCAGCAGTGAAGTTGTCACAGATACGCAGTATTTT.

This chain uses TRBV18 with TRBJ1-4, with D unresolved. The CDR3 runs 18 residues. Germline V gene lookup returns CDR1 KGHSH and CDR2 LQKENI. Trimming pared 2 bases from V and 3 bases from J, leaving 19 bases between. This CDR3 is CASSPDISASRANEKLFF. The CDR3 DNA reads TGTGCCAGCTCACCAGACATCTCGGCTAGTCGAGCTAATGAAAAACTGTTTTTT.

This clone turned up a few times. The V gene is TRBV19, the J gene TRBJ1-5; tentative D call: TRBD1 (6 bases). The CDR3 spans 13 residues. With 11 bases removed from V and 5 bases from J, the gap between germline ends came to 16 bases. The germline CDR1 and CDR2 sequences are LNHDA and SQIVND (reference sequence). This CDR3 reads CAGGTGLHQPQHF. The CDR3 DNA is TGTGCCGGCGGAACAGGGTTACATCAGCCCCAGCATTTT.